This T cell receptor (beta chain) appears in the sequencing data of a study of cytomegalovirus exposure and HLA in healthy donors. The overall study: Among the approximately 410 genotyped donors, 70% to 90% were placed in the Caucasian-associated ancestry cluster.

Study findings and constraints: Later analysis suggested links between common viral pathogens and several top significant clusters. The authors later found most CMV-associated TCR beta chains appeared HLA-restricted.

V shed 7 bases and J 4 bases; nucleotides not matched to a gene: 7. CDR1 and CDR2 (germline): MNHEY, SVGAGI. The CDR3 contains 14 residues. Note on this clone: Its antigen is unknown.

The PCR was carried out with 60 Vbeta primers and 13 Jbeta primers. Repertoires were generated with immunoSEQ multiplex PCR, while TCRdb's copy carries only in-frame clones and drops some. The data show 100,000 to 150,000 clones, 60% to 85% seen once. This clonotype was obtained from a woman aged 40 to 50 in good health and CMV-seronegative. V is TRBV6-5 and J is TRBJ2-3, with 8 bases that match TRBD1. Sequenced material: PBMCs. The CDR3 is CASTMDRVSDTQYF. CDR3 DNA sequence: TGTGCCAGCACCATGGACAGGGTTTCAGATACGCAGTATTTT.